This note documents a single T cell receptor (beta chain) sequence. As yet, its antigen is unknown. V shed 3 bases and J 4 bases; nucleotides not matched to a gene: 8. This CDR3 is 15 amino acids long. CDR1 and CDR2 (germline): LGHNA, YNFKEQ. The sequenced template was cDNA made from the entire isolated RNA. Sequenced by immunoSEQ multiplex PCR; TCRdb stores in-frame clones only, minus some. The profile shows 300,000 to 400,000 clones, less than 10% of them singletons. The data derive from a study of beta chain features in type 1 diabetes. Findings and caveats of the study: Shorter TCRB CDR3s, moderately but significantly so, marked every one of the four CD4+ subsets in Type 1 diabetes patients. Any PCR bias toward short templates would affect both groups alike.

This receptor was taken from a woman aged 18-29 years in good health. The chain employs TRBV4-2 and TRBJ2-7; TRBD2 matches at 8 bases. Sequences were obtained from central memory CD4+ T cells from blood. The CDR3 coding sequence is TGTGCCAGCAGCCAGGAAGGGACTAGTATGTACGAGCAGTACTTC. This gives the protein CASSQEGTSMYEQYF.